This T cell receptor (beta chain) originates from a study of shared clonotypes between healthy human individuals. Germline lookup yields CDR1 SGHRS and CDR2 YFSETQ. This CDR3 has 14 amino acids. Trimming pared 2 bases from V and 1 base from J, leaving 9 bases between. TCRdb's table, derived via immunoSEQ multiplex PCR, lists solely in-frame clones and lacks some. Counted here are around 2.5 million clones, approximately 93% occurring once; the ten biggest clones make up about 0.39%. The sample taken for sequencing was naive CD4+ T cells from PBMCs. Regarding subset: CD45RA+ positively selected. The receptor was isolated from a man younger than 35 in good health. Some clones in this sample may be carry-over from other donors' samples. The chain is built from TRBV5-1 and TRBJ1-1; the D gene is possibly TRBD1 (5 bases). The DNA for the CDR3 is TGCGCCAGCAGCTTTGACAGCCAGAACACTGAAGCTTTCTTT. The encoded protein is CASSFDSQNTEAFF.